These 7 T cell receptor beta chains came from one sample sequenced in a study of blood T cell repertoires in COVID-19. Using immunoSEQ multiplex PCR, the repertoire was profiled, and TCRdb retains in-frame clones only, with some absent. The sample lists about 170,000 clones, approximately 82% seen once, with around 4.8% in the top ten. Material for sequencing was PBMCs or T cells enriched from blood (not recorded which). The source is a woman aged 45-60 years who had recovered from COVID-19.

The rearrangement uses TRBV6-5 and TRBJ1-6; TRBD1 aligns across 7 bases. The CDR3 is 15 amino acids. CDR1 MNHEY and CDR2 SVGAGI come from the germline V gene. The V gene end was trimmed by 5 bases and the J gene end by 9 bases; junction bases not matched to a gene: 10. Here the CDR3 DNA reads TGTGCCAGCAGTATACAAGGGGGCGCGGGTTCACCCCTCCACTTT. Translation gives CASSIQGGAGSPLHF.

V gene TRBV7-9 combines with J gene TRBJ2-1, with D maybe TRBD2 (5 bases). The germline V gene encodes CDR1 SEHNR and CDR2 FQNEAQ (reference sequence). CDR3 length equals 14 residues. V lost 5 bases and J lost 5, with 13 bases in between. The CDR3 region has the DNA TGTGCCAGCAGCCCCCGGGGAGCGAACAATGAGCAGTTCTTC. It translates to CASSPRGANNEQFF.

The CDR3 region has the DNA TGCGCCAGCAGCCAAGGCGAGGTTCCGAGCTCCTACAATGAGCAGTTCTTC. It specifies CASSQGEVPSSYNEQFF. J is TRBJ2-1 and V is TRBV4-1; unclear D gene. V dropped 1 base and J dropped 0 bases, with 13 bases sitting between them. The CDR3 spans 17 residues. CDR1 MGHRA and CDR2 YSYEKL come from the germline V gene.

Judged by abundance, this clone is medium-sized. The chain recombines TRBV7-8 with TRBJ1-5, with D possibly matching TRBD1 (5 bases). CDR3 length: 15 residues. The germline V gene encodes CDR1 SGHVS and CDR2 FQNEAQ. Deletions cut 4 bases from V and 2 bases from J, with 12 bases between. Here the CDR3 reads CASSWGGVGNQPQHF. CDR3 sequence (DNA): TGTGCCAGCAGCTGGGGAGGGGTGGGCAATCAGCCCCAGCATTTT. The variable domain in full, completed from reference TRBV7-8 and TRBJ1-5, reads GAGVSQSPRYKVAKRGQDVALRCDPISGHVSLFWYQQALGQGPEFLTYFQNEAQLDKSGLPSDRFFAERPEGSVSTLKIQRTQQEDSAVYLCASSWGGVGNQPQHFGDGTRLSIL.

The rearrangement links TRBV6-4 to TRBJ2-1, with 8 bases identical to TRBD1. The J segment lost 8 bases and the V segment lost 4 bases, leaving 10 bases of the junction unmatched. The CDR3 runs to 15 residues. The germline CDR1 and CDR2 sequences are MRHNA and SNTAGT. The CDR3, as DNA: TGTGCCAGCAGTGCAATACAGGGGGGACAGGATGAGCAGTTCTTC. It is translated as CASSAIQGGQDEQFF.

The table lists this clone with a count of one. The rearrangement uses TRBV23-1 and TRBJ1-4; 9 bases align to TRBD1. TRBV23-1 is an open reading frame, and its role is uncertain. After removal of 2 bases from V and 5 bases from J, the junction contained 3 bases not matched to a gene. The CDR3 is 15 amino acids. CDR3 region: CASSQKDRGNEKLFF. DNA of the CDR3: TGCGCCAGCAGTCAAAAGGACAGGGGAAATGAAAAACTGTTTTTT.

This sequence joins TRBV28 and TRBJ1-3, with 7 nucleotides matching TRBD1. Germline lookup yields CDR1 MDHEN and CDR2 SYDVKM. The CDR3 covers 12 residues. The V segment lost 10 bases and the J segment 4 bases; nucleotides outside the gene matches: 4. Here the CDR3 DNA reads TGTGCCACGACAGGGTCCGGAAACACCATATATTTT. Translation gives CATTGSGNTIYF.